This passage covers 10 T cell receptor beta chains from one sample sequenced in a study of T cells in localized non-small cell lung cancer. This table comes from immunoSEQ multiplex PCR, and its TCRdb copy is limited to in-frame clones, with some not included. The sample consists of roughly 2,000 clones, roughly 30% of them appearing once. The sample consisted of normal lung tissue next to the tumor, taken before any cancer treatment. These receptors were obtained from a woman aged 35-75 years with stage II squamous cell lung carcinoma.

This clone has a handful of counts. The J gene is TRBJ2-7, the V gene TRBV1. TRBV1 is given as a pseudogene. CDR3 size: 14 residues. CDR3 loop: CASSQEGTRNEQYF. CDR3 coding DNA: TGCGCCAGCAGCCAAGAAGGGACGAGGAACGAGCAGTACTTC.

The chain carries TRBV19 and TRBJ1-6; unclear D gene. Germline V lookup: CDR1 LNHDA, CDR2 SQIVND (reference sequence). Trimming took off 7 bases at V and 8 bases at J, with 6 bases between the two ends. The CDR3 sequence is 11 residues long. The CDR3 is CASKQDSPLHF. The DNA of the CDR3 is TGTGCCAGTAAGCAGGATTCACCCCTCCACTTT. The full variable domain, completed using reference TRBV19 and TRBJ1-6, is DGGITQSPKYLFRKEGQNVTLSCEQNLNHDAMYWYRQDPGQGLRLIYYSQIVNDFQKGDIAEGYSVSREKKESFPLTVTSAQKNPTAFYLCASKQDSPLHFGNGTRLTVT.

V and J are TRBV18 and TRBJ2-1, with a weak D call TRBD1 (5 bases). The germline V gene encodes CDR1 KGHSH and CDR2 LQKENI. The ends were cut back, 2 bases at V and 5 bases at J, with 10 bases in the middle. This CDR3 has 14 amino acids. CDR3 nucleotides: TGTGCCAGCTCACCAAGGACATCGGACAATGAGCAGTTCTTC. Translating it yields CASSPRTSDNEQFF.

The chain couples TRBV30 to TRBJ2-1; 10 bases line up with TRBD2. The CDR3 contains 16 residues. J was trimmed by 6 bases and V by 0 bases; bases with no gene match: 8. Germline V CDR1 and CDR2: GTSNPN, SVGIG (reference sequence). Here the CDR3 reads CAWSVASGGVFNEQFF. CDR3 bases: TGTGCCTGGAGTGTAGCCAGCGGGGGGGTCTTCAATGAGCAGTTCTTC.

This clone was picked up many times. Written as DNA, the CDR3 is TGTGCCAGCAGCCCAGGGACAGGACCTTCGGAGACCCAGTACTTC. Protein sequence: CASSPGTGPSETQYF. The chain combines TRBV11-3 with TRBJ2-5; 8 positions match TRBD1. Germline CDR1 and CDR2: SGHNT and YENEEA. The CDR3 sequence is 15 residues long. The ends lost 5 bases at V and 5 bases at J; junction bases unmatched: 10.

This clone was observed a handful of times. The V call is TRBV11-3, the J call TRBJ2-1, with 7 bases lining up with TRBD2. The germline V gene encodes CDR1 SGHNT and CDR2 YENEEA. The ends lost 2 bases at V and 3 bases at J; junction bases unmatched: 7. This CDR3 is 16 amino acids long. The CDR3 coding sequence is TGTGCCAGCAGCTTAAACGCGGGAGCCGACTACAATGAGCAGTTCTTC. Its protein is CASSLNAGADYNEQFF.

This clone was picked up a small number of times. The rearrangement uses TRBV6-8 and TRBJ1-1; D not certain. The CDR3 extends over 14 amino acids. Per germline, CDR1 MNHGY and CDR2 SAAAGT. Trimming took 6 bases from V and 0 from J, leaving 11 bases between them. The CDR3 is CASSPVGMNTEAFF. The CDR3 region has the DNA TGTGCCAGCAGCCCCGTGGGAATGAACACTGAAGCTTTCTTT.

This chain connects TRBV19 to TRBJ2-2, with 10 positions matching TRBD1. The V segment lost 4 bases and the J segment 3 bases; nucleotides outside the gene matches: 5. CDR1 and CDR2 (germline): LNHDA, SQIVND (reference sequence). The CDR3 totals 16 residues. The DNA for the CDR3 is TGTGCCAGTAGTAGACGACAGGGGGCCGACACCGGGGAGCTGTTTTTT. Its protein is CASSRRQGADTGELFF.

This clone occurred a few times. V and J are TRBV11-3 and TRBJ2-5, with TRBD2 identical over 7 bases. The germline CDR1 and CDR2 sequences are SGHNT and YENEEA. Trimming cost V 2 bases and J 5 bases; bases outside gene matches: 8. The CDR3 totals 15 residues. CDR3 DNA: TGTGCCAGCAGCTTACGGGGGAGGGCCAGGGAGACCCAGTACTTC. Protein product: CASSLRGRARETQYF.

This clone was detected a few times. The genes are TRBV23-1 and TRBJ1-1; no clear D gene. TRBV23-1 is designated an ORF whose function remains uncertain. The CDR3 consists of 13 residues. V gave up 6 bases and J gave up 0 bases, with 8 bases separating them. CDR3 coding DNA: TGCGCCAGCAGCTTGGCTGTGAACACTGAAGCTTTCTTT. This codes for CASSLAVNTEAFF.